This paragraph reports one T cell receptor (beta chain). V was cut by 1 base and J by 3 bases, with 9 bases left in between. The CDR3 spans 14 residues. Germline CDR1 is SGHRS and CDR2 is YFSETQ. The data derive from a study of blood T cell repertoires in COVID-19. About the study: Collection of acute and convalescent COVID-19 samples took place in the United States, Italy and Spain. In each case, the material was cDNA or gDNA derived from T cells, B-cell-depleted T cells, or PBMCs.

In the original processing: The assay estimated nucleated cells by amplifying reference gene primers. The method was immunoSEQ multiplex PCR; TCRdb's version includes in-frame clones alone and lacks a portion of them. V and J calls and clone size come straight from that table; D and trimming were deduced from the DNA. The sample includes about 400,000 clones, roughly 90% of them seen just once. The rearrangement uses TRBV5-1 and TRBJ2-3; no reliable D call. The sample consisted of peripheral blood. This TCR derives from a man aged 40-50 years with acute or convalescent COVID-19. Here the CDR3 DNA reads TGCGCCAGCAGCTTGATTCCGGGTACAGATACGCAGTATTTT. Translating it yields CASSLIPGTDTQYF.